The rows below give T cell receptor beta chains drawn from one sample of a study of blood T cell repertoires in COVID-19. Clones were sequenced by immunoSEQ multiplex PCR, and TCRdb holds only the in-frame ones, with some missing. The sample shows approximately 99,000 clones, around 87% of them seen only once. The sequenced sample consisted of peripheral blood. These receptors all stem from a human donor in a cohort sampled during active COVID-19. The CDR3 runs from the conserved cysteine through the conserved F or W. A D gene is named only where the DNA matches it firmly. Clone size is given for some rows only: seen once, a few or many times, or a class if the clone is expanded.

TRBV11-3,TRBJ2-2,once,.,CASSLAGTGELFF,TGTGCCAGCAGCTTAGCCGGGACCGGGGAGCTGTTTTTT
TRBV28,TRBJ2-2,.,.,CASSLWESTGELFF,TGTGCCAGCAGTTTATGGGAGAGCACCGGGGAGCTGTTTTTT
TRBV11-2,TRBJ2-5,.,.,CASSKVGGQETQYF,TGTGCCAGCAGCAAGGTGGGGGGCCAAGAGACCCAGTACTTC
TRBV10-3,TRBJ2-1,.,TRBD2,CAISAFGTSNEQFF,TGTGCCATCAGTGCGTTTGGGACTAGTAATGAGCAGTTCTTC
TRBV6-5,TRBJ2-7,.,.,CASSYLAGSEQYF,TGTGCCAGCAGTTACTTGGCAGGTAGCGAGCAGTACTTC
TRBV2,TRBJ2-2,.,.,CASSDGGPDTGELFF,TGTGCCAGCAGTGATGGTGGGCCGGACACCGGGGAGCTGTTTTTT
TRBV25-1,TRBJ2-1,.,.,CASRYPEVADNEQFF,TGTGCCAGCAGATACCCGGAGGTAGCGGATAATGAGCAGTTCTTC
TRBV3-1/TRBV3-2,TRBJ1-5,few,.,CASSQGAGIPEPQHF,TGTGCCAGCAGCCAAGGTGCCGGGATTCCGGAGCCCCAGCATTTT
TRBV28,TRBJ1-2,.,.,CASRLLGLPANYGYTF,TGTGCCAGCAGACTATTGGGGCTCCCCGCAAACTATGGCTACACCTTC
TRBV9,TRBJ1-1,.,.,CASSVATGVEAFF,TGTGCCAGCAGCGTAGCTACGGGGGTTGAAGCTTTCTTT
TRBV19,TRBJ1-5,many,.,CASSATGTYLGNQPQHF,TGTGCCAGTAGTGCTACCGGGACATATCTCGGCAATCAGCCCCAGCATTTT
TRBV29-1,TRBJ1-2,.,TRBD1,CSETGTGVGGYTF,TGCAGCGAGACTGGGACAGGGGTAGGCGGCTACACCTTC
TRBV14,TRBJ2-1,.,TRBD2,CASRQSGTTFEQFF,TGTGCCAGCAGGCAATCCGGGACTACCTTTGAGCAGTTCTTC
TRBV6-6,TRBJ2-4,.,TRBD1,CASAFGRTGDIQYF,TGTGCCAGCGCCTTTGGAAGGACAGGGGACATTCAGTACTTC
TRBV7-2,TRBJ2-7,once,TRBD2,CASSDRLAGDYEQYF,TGTGCCAGCAGCGACCGACTAGCGGGAGACTACGAGCAGTACTTC
TRBV7-6,TRBJ1-2,.,.,CASSLSGLGGYTF,TGTGCCAGCAGCTTATCAGGGCTTGGTGGCTACACCTTC
TRBV27,TRBJ2-1,.,TRBD1,CASGRGQAEQFF,TGTGCCAGCGGACGAGGACAGGCCGAGCAGTTCTTC
TRBV10-2,TRBJ2-3,.,.,CASSRKLARSPDTQYF,TGCGCCAGCAGTAGGAAACTAGCCCGAAGCCCAGATACGCAGTATTTT
TRBV5-1,TRBJ2-5,once,TRBD1,CASSSYRGQGGETQYF,TGCGCCAGCAGCTCCTACCGTGGACAGGGGGGAGAGACCCAGTACTTC
TRBV9,TRBJ2-1,.,.,CASSVAFRDEQFF,TGTGCCAGCAGCGTAGCTTTTCGAGATGAGCAGTTCTTC
TRBV9,TRBJ2-7,.,.,CASSVVPDSYEQYF,TGTGCCAGCAGCGTAGTGCCAGACTCCTACGAGCAGTACTTC
TRBV6-5,TRBJ2-7,.,TRBD1,CASSRDRSYEQYF,TGTGCCAGCAGCCGGGACAGGTCCTACGAGCAGTACTTC
TRBV4-1,TRBJ2-1,.,TRBD2,CASSLAGGPNNEQFF,TGCGCCAGCAGCCTAGCGGGAGGGCCGAACAATGAGCAGTTCTTC
TRBV5-1,TRBJ2-3,once,TRBD2,CASSLQTSSDTQYF,TGCGCCAGCAGCCTACAGACTAGCTCGGATACGCAGTATTTT
TRBV9,TRBJ2-1,.,TRBD2,CASSVEAGGHNEQFF,TGTGCCAGCAGCGTAGAGGCGGGAGGCCACAATGAGCAGTTCTTC
TRBV6-2/TRBV6-3,TRBJ1-1,.,.,CASSDGLRLPGTEAFF,TGTGCCAGCAGCGATGGACTTAGACTCCCGGGGACTGAAGCTTTCTTT
TRBV10-3,TRBJ1-1,.,.,CAISRTANTEAFF,TGTGCCATCAGTCGGACAGCGAACACTGAAGCTTTCTTT
TRBV21-1,TRBJ2-7,.,.,CASGKRGLAATYSYEQYF,TGTGCCAGCGGCAAAAGAGGGCTAGCAGCCACCTATTCCTACGAGCAGTACTTC
TRBV29-1,TRBJ1-2,.,.,CSTGQYDGYTF,TGCAGCACAGGGCAGTACGATGGCTACACCTTC
TRBV5-4,TRBJ2-3,.,.,CASSLRGQFTDTQYF,TGTGCCAGCAGCTTGAGGGGCCAGTTCACAGATACGCAGTATTTT
TRBV19,TRBJ2-7,.,TRBD2,CASSTSGRMGAPYEQYF,TGTGCCAGTAGTACTAGCGGGAGAATGGGAGCCCCCTACGAGCAGTACTTC
TRBV19,TRBJ1-1,.,.,CASNSPAGKDTEAFF,TGTGCCAGTAACTCCCCGGCAGGGAAGGACACTGAAGCTTTCTTT
TRBV3-1/TRBV3-2,TRBJ2-7,.,TRBD1,CASSTGQGAGQYF,TGTGCCAGCAGCACGGGACAGGGGGCAGGGCAGTACTTC
TRBV19,TRBJ1-5,.,.,CASSPGPLVNQPQHF,TGTGCCAGTAGTCCAGGCCCGCTGGTTAATCAGCCCCAGCATTTT
TRBV3-1/TRBV3-2,TRBJ1-2,.,.,CASQGVEGGRLGYTF,TGTGCCAGCCAAGGGGTAGAAGGCGGCCGTCTCGGCTACACCTTC
TRBV10-3,TRBJ1-1,.,.,CAISGPGNTEAFF,TGTGCCATCAGTGGACCAGGAAACACTGAAGCTTTCTTT
TRBV9,TRBJ2-2,.,TRBD1,CASSSQGVTGELFF,TGTGCCAGCAGCTCACAGGGGGTCACCGGGGAGCTGTTTTTT
TRBV24-1,TRBJ2-3,once,.,CATSDFTRGRTDTQYF,TGTGCCACCAGTGACTTTACCAGGGGTCGCACAGATACGCAGTATTTT
TRBV4-3,TRBJ1-2,.,TRBD1,CASSQMTGTNYGYTF,TGCGCCAGCAGCCAGATGACAGGGACTAACTATGGCTACACCTTC
TRBV9,TRBJ2-1,.,TRBD1,CASSGEDRVLYNEQFF,TGTGCCAGCAGCGGAGAGGACAGGGTCCTTTACAATGAGCAGTTCTTC
TRBV3-1/TRBV3-2,TRBJ1-4,.,TRBD1,CASSRWSGQENEKLFF,TGTGCCAGCAGCCGTTGGAGCGGACAGGAGAATGAAAAACTGTTTTTT
TRBV5-1,TRBJ1-3,.,TRBD1,CASSGTGTDTIYF,TGCGCCAGCAGCGGGACAGGGACGGACACCATATATTTT
TRBV6-2/TRBV6-3,TRBJ2-5,.,TRBD2,CASSSGLAGGLQETQYF,TGTGCCAGCAGTTCGGGACTAGCGGGAGGACTCCAAGAGACCCAGTACTTC
TRBV7-9,TRBJ2-2,once,TRBD2,CASSFRDYSTGELFF,TGTGCCAGCAGCTTCCGGGACTACAGTACCGGGGAGCTGTTTTTT
TRBV15,TRBJ2-3,.,TRBD1,CATRGDRDKDTQYF,TGTGCCACCAGAGGGGACAGGGACAAAGATACGCAGTATTTT
TRBV7-3,TRBJ1-6,.,.,CASSPQGNNSPLHF,TGTGCCAGCAGCCCACAGGGAAATAATTCACCCCTCCACTTT
TRBV28,TRBJ2-5,.,TRBD2,CASSPSLGGGGRETQYF,TGTGCCAGCAGTCCCTCGTTGGGGGGGGGTGGAAGAGAGACCCAGTACTTC
TRBV6-2/TRBV6-3,TRBJ1-2,.,.,CASSPLPAPHDYGYTF,TGTGCCAGCAGTCCACTCCCTGCCCCCCACGATTATGGCTACACCTTC
TRBV29-1,TRBJ1-1,.,.,CSVEDRGSIIDTEAFF,TGCAGCGTTGAAGACAGGGGTAGCATTATAGACACTGAAGCTTTCTTT
TRBV7-2,TRBJ1-6,.,.,CASSFQGAGPLHF,TGTGCCAGCAGCTTTCAAGGGGCTGGGCCCCTCCACTTT
TRBV19,TRBJ1-2,.,TRBD1,CASRQQGYYNGYTF,TGTGCCAGTAGGCAACAGGGGTACTACAATGGCTACACCTTC